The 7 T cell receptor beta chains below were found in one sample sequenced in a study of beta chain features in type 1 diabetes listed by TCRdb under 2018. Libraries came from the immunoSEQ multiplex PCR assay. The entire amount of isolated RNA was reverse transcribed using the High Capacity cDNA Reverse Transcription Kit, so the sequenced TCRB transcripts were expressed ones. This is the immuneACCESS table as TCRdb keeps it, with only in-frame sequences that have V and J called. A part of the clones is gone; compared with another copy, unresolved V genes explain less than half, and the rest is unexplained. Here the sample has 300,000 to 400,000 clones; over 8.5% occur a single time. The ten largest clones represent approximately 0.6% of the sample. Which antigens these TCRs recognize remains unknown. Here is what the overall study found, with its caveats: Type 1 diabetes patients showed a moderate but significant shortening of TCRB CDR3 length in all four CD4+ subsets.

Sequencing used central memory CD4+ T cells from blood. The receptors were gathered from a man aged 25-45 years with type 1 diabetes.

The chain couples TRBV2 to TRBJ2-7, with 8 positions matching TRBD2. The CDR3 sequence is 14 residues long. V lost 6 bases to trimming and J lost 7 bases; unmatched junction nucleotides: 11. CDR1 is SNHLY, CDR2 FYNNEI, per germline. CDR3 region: CASRGKRGRNEQYF. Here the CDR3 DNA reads TGTGCCAGCAGGGGGAAGCGGGGGCGCAATGAGCAGTACTTC. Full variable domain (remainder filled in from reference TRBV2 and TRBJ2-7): EPEVTQTPSHQVTQMGQEVILRCVPISNHLYFYWYRQILGQKVEFLVSFYNNEISEKSEIFDDQFSVERPDGSNFTLKIRSTKLEDSAMYFCASRGKRGRNEQYFGPGTRLTVT.

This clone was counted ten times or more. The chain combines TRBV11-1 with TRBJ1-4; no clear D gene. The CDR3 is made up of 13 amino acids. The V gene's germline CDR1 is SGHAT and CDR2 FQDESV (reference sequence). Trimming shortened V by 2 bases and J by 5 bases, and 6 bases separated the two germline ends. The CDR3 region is CASSLRENEKLFF. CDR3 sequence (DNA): TGTGCCAGCAGCTTAAGGGAGAATGAAAAACTGTTTTTT.

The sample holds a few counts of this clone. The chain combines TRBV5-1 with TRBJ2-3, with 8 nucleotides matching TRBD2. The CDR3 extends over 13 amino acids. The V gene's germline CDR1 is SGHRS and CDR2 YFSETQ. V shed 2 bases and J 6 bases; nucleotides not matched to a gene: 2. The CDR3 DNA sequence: TGCGCCAGCAGCTTTAGCGGGACCGATACGCAGTATTTT. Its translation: CASSFSGTDTQYF.

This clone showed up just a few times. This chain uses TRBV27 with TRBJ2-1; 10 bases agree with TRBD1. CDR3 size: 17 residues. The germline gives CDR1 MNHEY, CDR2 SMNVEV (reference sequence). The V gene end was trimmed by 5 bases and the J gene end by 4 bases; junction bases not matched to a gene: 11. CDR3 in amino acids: CASSPRGQGSFYNEQFF. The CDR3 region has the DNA TGTGCCAGCAGTCCAAGGGGACAGGGGAGTTTTTACAATGAGCAGTTCTTC.

For the CDR3, the DNA is TGTGCCAGCAGTGCCCTTCATCAGGGCTACACCTTC. This sequence encodes CASSALHQGYTF. V is TRBV6-1 and J is TRBJ1-2; D ambiguous. Germline V CDR1 and CDR2: MNHNS, SASEGT. The CDR3 length is 12 residues. The germline V and J ends were trimmed by 4 bases and 8 bases, with 11 bases remaining between them.

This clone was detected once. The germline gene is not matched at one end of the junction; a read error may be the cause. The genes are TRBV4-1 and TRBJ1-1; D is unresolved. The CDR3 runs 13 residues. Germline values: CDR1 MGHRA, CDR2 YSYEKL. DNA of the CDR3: TGTGCCAGCACCCAAAGGCAGGACACTGAAGCTTTCTTT. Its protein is CASTQRQDTEAFF.

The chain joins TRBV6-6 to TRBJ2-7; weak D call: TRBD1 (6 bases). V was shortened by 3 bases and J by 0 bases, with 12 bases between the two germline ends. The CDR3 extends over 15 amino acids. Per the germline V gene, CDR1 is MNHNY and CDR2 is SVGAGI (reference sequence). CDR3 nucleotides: TGTGCCAGCAGTTATGGACAGTTTGTCTCCTACGAGCAGTACTTC. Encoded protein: CASSYGQFVSYEQYF.